A single sample is the source of the 8 T cell receptor beta chains below, sequenced in a study of blood T cell repertoires in COVID-19. Generated by immunoSEQ multiplex PCR, the TCRdb table keeps only in-frame clones and is missing some. Among some 220,000 clones, approximately 82% were seen once, and the ten largest hold roughly 10%. Sequencing input: peripheral blood. The receptors stem from a man aged 45 to 65 with active or convalescent COVID-19.

In its sample, this clone was seen once. The CDR3 loop is CASSKGGGPHSPLHF. CDR3 nucleotides: TGTGCCAGCAGTAAGGGGGGGGGCCCCCATTCACCCCTCCACTTT. The rearrangement joins TRBV28 to TRBJ1-6; maybe TRBD1 (6 bases). Looked up from germline, CDR1 is MDHEN and CDR2 is SYDVKM. V dropped 5 bases and J dropped 8 bases, with 16 bases sitting between them. The CDR3 runs 15 residues.

V is TRBV15 and J is TRBJ2-5; D is perhaps TRBD1 (8 bases). The CDR3 totals 18 residues. Trimming pared 3 bases from V and 1 base from J, leaving 21 bases between. Germline loops: CDR1 LNHNV, CDR2 YYDKDF (reference sequence). The chain's CDR3 is CATSSKDRGGLAQETQYF. CDR3 nucleotides: TGTGCCACCAGCAGTAAAGACAGGGGAGGGCTAGCCCAAGAGACCCAGTACTTC.

In this sample, this clone turned up once. CDR3 sequence reads: CAWSEGLPGRYGYTF. In nucleotides, the CDR3 is TGTGCCTGGAGTGAGGGGCTCCCAGGCCGCTATGGCTACACCTTC. The J gene is TRBJ1-2, the V gene TRBV30; the D gene is possibly TRBD1 (5 bases). Germline V lookup: CDR1 GTSNPN, CDR2 SVGIG (reference sequence). V was clipped by 1 base and J by 4 bases, with 16 bases between them. The CDR3 totals 15 residues.

The CDR3: CASSYLPTGTGFGSPLHF. CDR3 DNA: TGTGCCAGCAGCTATCTCCCTACCGGGACAGGGTTCGGTTCACCCCTCCACTTT. The chain links TRBV27 to TRBJ1-6, with 9 bases matching TRBD1. CDR1 is MNHEY and CDR2 is SMNVEV in the germline V gene (reference sequence). This CDR3 contains 18 residues. Unmatched junction bases numbered 18, after V lost 6 bases and J lost 9 bases.

V and J are TRBV11-2 and TRBJ2-7; TRBD2 agrees at 16 bases. The V and J ends lost 2 bases and 2 bases, in that order; junction bases with no gene match: 6. This CDR3 has 18 residues. The germline CDR1 and CDR2 sequences are SGHAT and FQNNGV. DNA of the CDR3: TGTGCCAGCAGCTTAAGAGGGACTAGCGGGGGGGTACCCTACGAGCAGTACGTC. It is translated as CASSLRGTSGGVPYEQYV.

The chain joins TRBV19 to TRBJ2-7, with 10 bases lining up with TRBD2. Losses at the gene ends were 9 bases for V and 13 bases for J; bases not matched to a gene: 15. The germline CDR1 and CDR2 sequences are LNHDA and SQIVND (reference sequence). The CDR3 extends over 13 amino acids. In nucleotides, the CDR3 is TGTGCCAGCCAGGGGGTGGCTAGCGGGAGACCTTACTTC. Protein: CASQGVASGRPYF.

The J gene is TRBJ2-1, the V gene TRBV7-3; TRBD2 matches at 9 bases. CDR3 length: 15 residues. After removal of 2 bases from V and 3 bases from J, the junction contained 2 bases not matched to a gene. The germline V gene has CDR1 SGHTA and CDR2 FQGTGA. CDR3 protein: CASSLGSGGYNEQFF. As DNA, the CDR3 is TGTGCCAGCAGCTTAGGTAGCGGGGGCTACAATGAGCAGTTCTTC.

This chain links TRBV7-8 with TRBJ2-1, with D possibly being TRBD1 (6 bases). V lost 6 bases to trimming and J lost 5 bases, with 11 bases between them. The CDR3 consists of 13 residues. Germline V CDR1 and CDR2: SGHVS, FQNEAQ. DNA of the CDR3: TGTGCCAGCAGTACAGGGCCCAACAATGAGCAGTTCTTC. This gives the protein CASSTGPNNEQFF.